One sample yielded the 14 T cell receptor beta chains listed below, sequenced in a study of shared clonotypes between healthy human individuals. Produced via immunoSEQ multiplex PCR; TCRdb's table is partial and in-frame only. Of over 700,000 clones in the sample, 72% were seen once. The sequenced sample was memory CD4+ T cells sorted from blood. The sample's subset: CD45RA-negative fraction. The receptors derive from a young woman in good health.

This chain's CDR3 is CASSLAGSGSGNEQFF. The CDR3 DNA follows: TGTGCCAGCAGCTTAGCGGGTAGCGGGAGTGGTAATGAGCAGTTCTTC. The V and J genes are TRBV7-6 and TRBJ2-1, with 9 bases aligning to TRBD2. Germline CDR1 reads SGHVS; CDR2 reads FNYEAQ. The CDR3 contains 16 residues. The junction had 7 bases not matched to a gene; V was cut back by 0 bases and J by 7 bases.

The chain joins TRBV11-2 to TRBJ2-7, with a weak D call TRBD1 (6 bases). The CDR3 extends over 14 amino acids. Trimming took off 4 bases at V and 2 bases at J, with 12 bases between the two ends. Germline assignment: CDR1 SGHAT and CDR2 FQNNGV. CDR3 bases: TGTGCCAGCAGCTCCAGGGGTCAGGCCTACGAGCAGTACTTC. This gives the protein CASSSRGQAYEQYF. Looking up the rest from reference TRBV11-2 and TRBJ2-7 gives the full variable domain: EAGVAQSPRYKIIEKRQSVAFWCNPISGHATLYWYQQILGQGPKLLIQFQNNGVVDDSQLPKDRFSAERLKGVDSTLKIQPAKLEDSAVYLCASSSRGQAYEQYFGPGTRLTVT.

This clone was seen more than once but under ten times. The CDR3 here is CATRGHEQTGELFF. CDR3 sequence (DNA): TGTGCCACCAGGGGACATGAACAAACCGGGGAGCTGTTTTTT. The chain carries TRBV27 and TRBJ2-2; tentatively, D is TRBD1 (6 bases). Germline V lookup: CDR1 MNHEY, CDR2 SMNVEV (reference sequence). V shed 10 bases and J shed 5 bases, with 17 bases lying between them. The length of the CDR3 is 14 residues.

V is TRBV6-6 and J is TRBJ1-5, with unresolved D. Trimming took off 6 bases at V and 5 bases at J, with 11 bases between the two ends. This CDR3 is built from 13 residues. Germline values: CDR1 MNHNY, CDR2 SVGAGI (reference sequence). CDR3 region: CASSRYQDQPQHF. The CDR3 nucleotides read TGTGCCAGCAGCCGTTACCAAGATCAGCCCCAGCATTTT.

The chain uses TRBV11-2 and TRBJ2-5; 7 nucleotides agree with TRBD1. V trimming: 4 bases; J trimming: 4 bases; junction bases outside the gene matches: 6. The CDR3 contains 14 residues. In germline, CDR1 is SGHAT, CDR2 FQNNGV. The CDR3 nucleotides read TGTGCCAGCAGCTCCGACAGGGTCCTAGAGACCCAGTACTTC. It codes for CASSSDRVLETQYF. The variable domain in full, with the rest retrieved from reference TRBV11-2 and TRBJ2-5, is EAGVAQSPRYKIIEKRQSVAFWCNPISGHATLYWYQQILGQGPKLLIQFQNNGVVDDSQLPKDRFSAERLKGVDSTLKIQPAKLEDSAVYLCASSSDRVLETQYFGPGTRLLVL.

This clone was observed once. The chain carries TRBV7-6 and TRBJ2-3, with 10 bases aligning to TRBD2. V lost 1 base, J lost 8 bases, and 6 bases stayed unmatched. Germline V lookup: CDR1 SGHVS, CDR2 FNYEAQ. The CDR3 contains 15 residues. DNA of the CDR3: TGTGCCAGCAGCTTAGATACTAGCGGGATGGTTACGCAGTATTTT. Translation gives CASSLDTSGMVTQYF.

As concerns this clone: One end of the junction fails to match germline, which may point to a read error. The same CDR3 arises from other DNA sequences in this sample as well. J is TRBJ2-3 and V is TRBV11-3, with unresolved D. This CDR3 has 13 residues. In germline, CDR1 is SGHNT, CDR2 YENEEA. The CDR3 sequence is CASSLESTDTQYF. In DNA, the CDR3 is TGTGCCAGCAGCTTAGAAAGCACGGATACGCAGTATTTT.

J is TRBJ2-1 and V is TRBV20-1; a possible D gene is TRBD1 (5 bases). Germline V gene sequence: CDR1 DFQATT, CDR2 SNEGSKA (reference sequence). V gave up 5 bases and J gave up 8 bases, with 10 bases separating them. The CDR3 extends over 11 amino acids. CDR3 sequence reads: CSAPLGDEQFF. The CDR3 DNA is TGCAGTGCTCCCTTAGGGGATGAGCAGTTCTTC.

Of note for this clone: This same CDR3 is encoded by further DNA sequences in the sample. Here the CDR3 reads CASSYSSGAYGYTF. The CDR3 coding sequence is TGTGCCAGCAGTTACTCCTCGGGGGCCTATGGCTACACCTTC. The chain has TRBV6-6 and TRBJ1-2; weak D call: TRBD1 (6 bases). CDR3 length: 14 residues. The germline V and J ends were trimmed by 0 bases and 4 bases, with 9 bases remaining between them. Germline V lookup: CDR1 MNHNY, CDR2 SVGAGI (reference sequence).

This clone appeared once. This rearrangement joins TRBV6-5 to TRBJ2-7; no clear D gene. The V gene's germline CDR1 is MNHEY and CDR2 SVGAGI. CDR3 length equals 13 residues. Trimming left V 4 bases short and J 3 bases short, with 10 bases between. This CDR3 is CASSSSPIYEQYF. Written as DNA, the CDR3 is TGTGCCAGCAGTTCCAGTCCTATCTACGAGCAGTACTTC.

The sample holds many counts of this clone. V is TRBV9 and J is TRBJ2-1; D might be TRBD1 (6 bases). Per germline, CDR1 SGDLS and CDR2 YYNGEE. Trimming removed 7 bases from V and 5 bases from J, with 13 bases in between. The CDR3 has 13 residues. As DNA, the CDR3 is TGTGCCAGCGGGCGGACAGCCAACAATGAGCAGTTCTTC. Protein sequence: CASGRTANNEQFF.

A note on this clone: The sample contains more than one DNA sequence encoding this CDR3. This sequence joins TRBV5-1 and TRBJ2-7; 11 bases agree with TRBD2. The junction had 5 bases not matched to a gene; V was cut back by 4 bases and J by 5 bases. The CDR3 sequence is 14 residues long. Per germline, CDR1 SGHRS and CDR2 YFSETQ. The CDR3 sequence: CASSLGTSGDEQYF. The CDR3 DNA reads as TGCGCCAGCAGCCTCGGGACTAGCGGAGACGAGCAGTACTTC.

V is TRBV2 and J is TRBJ1-2, with D unclear. The V end was cut by 5 bases, the J end by 2 bases, with 15 bases between. This CDR3 is 15 amino acids long. Germline V gene lookup returns CDR1 SNHLY and CDR2 FYNNEI. The CDR3 sequence: CASSRAGPRNYGYTF. The CDR3 nucleotides read TGTGCCAGCAGTCGGGCGGGCCCCAGGAACTATGGCTACACCTTC.

This chain uses TRBV30 with TRBJ2-1; TRBD2 aligns across 7 bases. This CDR3 contains 13 residues. Trimming removed 7 bases from V and 10 bases from J; junction bases left unmatched: 13. CDR1 and CDR2 from the germline V gene are GTSNPN and SVGIG (reference sequence). The CDR3, as DNA: TGTGCCTACAAGCGGGACCCAGTGGGGGAGCAGTTCTTC. The encoded protein is CAYKRDPVGEQFF.